This TCR beta chain was sequenced in a study of response to subunit inactivated influenza vaccine listed by TCRdb under 2018. Regarding the complete study: Deep quantitative profiling of the T cell receptor repertoire was used in the study to follow responses to a trivalent subunit inactivated influenza vaccine. Overall study outcomes, separate from this receptor: The authors proposed that each seasonal influenza vaccination may bring in only a limited number of new T cells.

This clonotype was seen at least ten times. The target of this receptor is not known. The sample holds no much larger clone one base away, and base qualities are not on file. Inclusive of the bounding cysteine and phenylalanine, the CDR3 is 14 residues long. The only DNA kept is the CDR3, 42 bases in frame from the first base. The V and J ends are trimmed by 0 bases and 4 bases, leaving 8 bases between them. The germline V gene encodes CDR1 MNHEY and CDR2 SVGAGI. The protocol used for the library was RT-PCR. For sequencing, an Illumina HiSeq 2500 was employed. In TCRdb, the public reads were trimmed at Q25 with fastp and aligned with MiXCR, with productive beta chains retained. Every CDR3 protein is listed once, alongside the most common genes and DNA of its rows. Within this sample are roughly 670,000 distinct CDR3 sequences, with less than 15% of them counted one time only. The ten most abundant clones make up less than 9% of the sample.

The source of this sequence is a man aged 50-60 years who received an inactivated influenza vaccine. Donor details come from another sample of the same person, matched by shared clones. Here the sequenced sample was PBMCs from blood, taken 14 to 15 days before vaccination. Rearrangement joined TRBV6-5 to TRBJ2-3; the D segment cannot be called with confidence. For the CDR3, the sequence is CASSYSSGADTQYF. The DNA sequence is given as TGTGCCAGCAGTTACTCCTCCGGAGCAGATACGCAGTATTTT.